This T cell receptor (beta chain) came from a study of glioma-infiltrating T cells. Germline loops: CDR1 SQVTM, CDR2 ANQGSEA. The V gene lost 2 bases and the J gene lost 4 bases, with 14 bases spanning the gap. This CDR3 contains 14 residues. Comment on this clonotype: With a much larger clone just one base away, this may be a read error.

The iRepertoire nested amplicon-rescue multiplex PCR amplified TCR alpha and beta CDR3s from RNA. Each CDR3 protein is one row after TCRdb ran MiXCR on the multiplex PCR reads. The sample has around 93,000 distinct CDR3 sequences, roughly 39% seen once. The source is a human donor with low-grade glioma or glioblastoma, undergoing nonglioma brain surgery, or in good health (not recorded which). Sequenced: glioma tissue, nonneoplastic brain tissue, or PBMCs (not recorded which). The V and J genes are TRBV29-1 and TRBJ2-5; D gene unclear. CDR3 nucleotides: TGCAGCGTTGAACCCATAAGGTGCGGAGAGACCCAGTACTTC. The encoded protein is CSVEPIRCGETQYF.